These 3 T cell receptor beta chains share one sample of origin, sequenced in a study of T-cell memory formation after mild COVID-19. Using its own MiXCR run on the 5' RACE reads, TCRdb lists one record per CDR3 protein. The data show 550,000 to 700,000 distinct CDR3 sequences, with roughly 18% seen just once and around 13% held by the top ten. Sequencing used PBMCs or a T cell subset sorted from them (not recorded which). The receptors derive from an adult woman who had mild COVID-19 (a few samples of this study predate the infection). Cell type and time point are not known.

This clonotype was picked up a small number of times. The chain has TRBV29-1 and TRBJ1-2; 7 bases are shared with TRBD1. Germline assignment: CDR1 SQVTM and CDR2 ANQGSEA. V lost 3 bases to trimming and J lost 5 bases; unmatched junction nucleotides: 0. This CDR3 has 11 residues. The CDR3 loop reads CSVDRGYGYTF. The CDR3 DNA reads as TGCAGCGTTGACAGGGGGTATGGCTACACCTTC.

Worth noting for this clonotype: One end of the junction does not line up with germline, which may come from a read error. As DNA, the CDR3 is TGTGCTAGCAGCCCGGGGGGGATGGAGACCCAGTACTTC. It encodes CASSPGGMETQYF. The genes are TRBV7-7 and TRBJ2-5; 8 nucleotides align to TRBD2. Germline loops: CDR1 SSHAT, CDR2 FNYEAQ (reference sequence). This CDR3 has 13 amino acids.

This chain links TRBV30 with TRBJ1-5; 8 bases align to TRBD1. The germline V gene encodes CDR1 GTSNPN and CDR2 SVGIG (reference sequence). The CDR3 is 17 residues long. J gave up 0 bases and V 4 bases, and 11 bases lay outside the gene matches. In nucleotides, the CDR3 is TGTGCCTGGACTAGGACAGGGAAGTATTATAGCAATCAGCCCCAGCATTTT. Translation: CAWTRTGKYYSNQPQHF.